These 24 T cell receptor beta chains originate from one sample sequenced in a study of OX40 agonist ivuxolimab in advanced cancers. TCRdb keeps only in-frame clones here, not all; method: immunoSEQ multiplex PCR. The sample shows fewer than 80,000 clones, about 90% of them seen only once. The specimen comprised CD4+ or CD8+ T cells sorted from blood, sampled in a trial of the OX40 agonist ivuxolimab. Source of these receptors: an adult with an advanced solid tumor such as melanoma, head and neck, liver or kidney cancer.

The genes are TRBV28 and TRBJ2-3, with TRBD2 as a possible D gene (6 bases). The length of the CDR3 is 15 residues. V gave up 1 base and J gave up 2 bases, with 10 bases separating them. Looked up from germline, CDR1 is MDHEN and CDR2 is SYDVKM. In DNA, the CDR3 is TGTGCCAGCAGTTTATCCAGCGGGCCCACAGATACGCAGTATTTT. Its translation: CASSLSSGPTDTQYF. Looking up the rest from reference TRBV28 and TRBJ2-3 gives the full variable domain: DVKVTQSSRYLVKRTGEKVFLECVQDMDHENMFWYRQDPGLGLRLIYFSYDVKMKEKGDIPEGYSVSREKKERFSLILESASTNQTSMYLCASSLSSGPTDTQYFGPGTRLTVL.

The J gene is TRBJ2-3, the V gene TRBV7-3; 8 nucleotides align to TRBD1. Trimming cost V 4 bases and J 2 bases; bases outside gene matches: 5. The CDR3 sequence is 15 residues long. Germline CDR1 is SGHTA and CDR2 is FQGTGA. The CDR3 spells CASSSRDRFTDTQYF. The DNA of the CDR3 is TGTGCCAGCAGCTCCCGGGACAGGTTCACAGATACGCAGTATTTT. The full variable domain, its missing parts supplied by reference TRBV7-3 and TRBJ2-3, is GAGVSQTPSNKVTEKGKYVELRCDPISGHTALYWYRQSLGQGPEFLIYFQGTGAADDSGLPNDRFFAVRPEGSVSTLKIQRTERGDSAVYLCASSSRDRFTDTQYFGPGTRLTVL.

This clone occurred once. The V call is TRBV14, the J call TRBJ1-2, with D maybe TRBD1 (5 bases). With 4 bases removed from V and 4 bases from J, the gap between germline ends came to 7 bases. This CDR3 is built from 12 residues. Germline values: CDR1 SGHDN, CDR2 FVKESK. The CDR3 DNA follows: TGTGCCAGCAGCCCGGGGGTCTATGGCTACACCTTC. Encoded protein: CASSPGVYGYTF.

J is TRBJ2-3 and V is TRBV6-1; perhaps TRBD1 as D (7 bases). Per the germline V gene, CDR1 is MNHNS and CDR2 is SASEGT. The V and J ends lost 4 bases and 3 bases respectively, with 11 bases between them. The CDR3 loop spans 14 amino acids. The DNA for the CDR3 is TGTGCCAGCAGTGGCGGGACAGCAACAGATACGCAGTATTTT. Residues: CASSGGTATDTQYF.

The chain recombines TRBV4-1 with TRBJ2-7; tentative D call: TRBD2 (6 bases). The CDR3 length is 17 residues. The germline V gene encodes CDR1 MGHRA and CDR2 YSYEKL. Trimming stripped 0 bases from V and 1 base from J, with 16 bases between. The chain's CDR3 is CASSQDRSGTDSYEQYF. DNA for the CDR3: TGCGCCAGCAGCCAAGATCGTTCCGGGACTGATTCCTACGAGCAGTACTTC.

The chain recombines TRBV30 with TRBJ2-3; weak D call: TRBD1 (5 bases). Germline assignment: CDR1 GTSNPN and CDR2 SVGIG (reference sequence). V was cut by 4 bases and J by 0 bases, with 14 bases left in between. The CDR3 consists of 15 residues. The CDR3 sequence is CAWNPTTASTDTQYF. Written as DNA, the CDR3 is TGTGCCTGGAATCCAACGACAGCTAGCACAGATACGCAGTATTTT. Together with reference TRBV30 and TRBJ2-3, the CDR3 gives the full variable domain: SQTIHQWPATLVQPVGSPLSLECTVEGTSNPNLYWYRQAAGRGLQLLFYSVGIGQISSEVPQNLSASRPQDRQFILSSKKLLLSDSGFYLCAWNPTTASTDTQYFGPGTRLTVL.

The chain has TRBV9 and TRBJ1-4, with TRBD1 as a possible D gene (5 bases). V was shortened by 3 bases and J by 4 bases, with 7 bases between the two germline ends. CDR1 and CDR2 from the germline V gene are SGDLS and YYNGEE. CDR3 size: 13 residues. The CDR3 sequence: CASSGGLNEKLFF. CDR3 nucleotide sequence: TGTGCCAGCAGCGGGGGACTTAATGAAAAACTGTTTTTT.

This chain joins TRBV6-5 and TRBJ1-5, with a tentative D call TRBD1 (6 bases). Looked up from germline, CDR1 is MNHEY and CDR2 is SVGAGI. V gave up 5 bases and J gave up 5 bases, with 16 bases separating them. This CDR3 is built from 15 residues. The CDR3 sequence: CASSRTGQSDQPQHF. The DNA for the CDR3 is TGTGCCAGCAGTCGGACCGGACAGAGCGATCAGCCCCAGCATTTT.

In DNA, the CDR3 is TGTGCCACCAGCAGGGCAGGGGGTACTAATGAAAAACTGTTTTTT. Translating it yields CATSRAGGTNEKLFF. The chain recombines TRBV15 with TRBJ1-4; 7 nucleotides align to TRBD1. This CDR3 has 15 residues. CDR1 is LNHNV and CDR2 is YYDKDF in the germline V gene (reference sequence). V lost 3 bases to trimming and J lost 2 bases; unmatched junction nucleotides: 3.

The V and J genes are TRBV6-1 and TRBJ1-2; perhaps TRBD1 as D (5 bases). CDR3 length: 11 amino acids. The germline V gene encodes CDR1 MNHNS and CDR2 SASEGT. V dropped 6 bases and J dropped 6 bases, with 8 bases sitting between them. The CDR3 protein is CASRLGDGYTF. DNA for the CDR3: TGTGCCAGCAGGCTAGGGGATGGCTACACCTTC.

This chain joins TRBV2 and TRBJ2-1, with 10 bases fitting TRBD2. V lost 3 bases and J lost 3; bases outside the gene matches: 11. The V gene's germline CDR1 is SNHLY and CDR2 FYNNEI. This CDR3 has 18 amino acids. This CDR3 is CASSDNVIGTSVYNEQFF. The CDR3 DNA follows: TGTGCCAGCAGTGATAACGTGATAGGGACTAGCGTCTACAATGAGCAGTTCTTC.

V is TRBV12-5 and J is TRBJ2-1, with TRBD1 identical over 7 bases. Unmatched junction bases numbered 14, after V lost 0 bases and J lost 0 bases. CDR3 size: 20 residues. Germline values: CDR1 LGHNT, CDR2 FRNRAP. The CDR3 nucleotides read TGTGCTAGTGGTTTGGTACTAGACCGGACAGGTCCCTCCTCCTACAATGAGCAGTTCTTC. Translating gives CASGLVLDRTGPSSYNEQFF.

The chain is built from TRBV19 and TRBJ1-2; no clear D gene. V was cut by 5 bases and J by 8 bases, with 18 bases left in between. The CDR3 runs 14 residues. CDR1 and CDR2 from the germline V gene are LNHDA and SQIVND (reference sequence). The CDR3 region has the DNA TGTGCCAGTAGTGCGCATGCTCCGGGATCCGGCTACACCTTC. Its protein is CASSAHAPGSGYTF.

The V and J genes are TRBV2 and TRBJ2-3, with 7 bases aligning to TRBD1. The J segment lost 2 bases and the V segment lost 8 bases, leaving 7 bases of the junction unmatched. Germline V gives CDR1 SNHLY, CDR2 FYNNEI. The CDR3 runs to 14 residues. CDR3 in DNA: TGTGCCAGCGGTCGACAGGGAGTCACAGATACGCAGTATTTT. Its translation: CASGRQGVTDTQYF.

The rearrangement links TRBV5-6 to TRBJ2-7; perhaps TRBD2 as D (6 bases). Per germline, CDR1 SGHDT and CDR2 YYEEEE. The V end was cut by 4 bases, the J end by 5 bases, with 25 bases between. The length of the CDR3 is 17 residues. CDR3 bases: TGTGCCAGCAGCCCCCCGGAAGCCAGCGGGTACCTACACGAGCAGTACTTC. The encoded protein is CASSPPEASGYLHEQYF.

The chain recombines TRBV6-5 with TRBJ2-7; 8 nucleotides agree with TRBD1. Trimming cost V 2 bases and J 3 bases; bases outside gene matches: 3. This CDR3 contains 14 residues. The germline gives CDR1 MNHEY, CDR2 SVGAGI. CDR3 nucleotides: TGTGCCAGCAGTTACGAGACAGGGGTCTACGAGCAGTACTTC. It encodes CASSYETGVYEQYF.

The genes are TRBV28 and TRBJ2-3; the D gene is possibly TRBD1 (5 bases). Germline lookup yields CDR1 MDHEN and CDR2 SYDVKM. Trimming shortened V by 1 base and J by 1 base, and 12 bases separated the two germline ends. The CDR3 is made up of 16 amino acids. The CDR3 sequence: CASSLYQGMGTDTQYF. CDR3 DNA sequence: TGTGCCAGCAGTTTATATCAGGGCATGGGCACAGATACGCAGTATTTT.

The V and J genes are TRBV2 and TRBJ2-7, with no clear D. V dropped 7 bases and J dropped 6 bases, with 13 bases sitting between them. The CDR3 extends over 12 amino acids. Per germline, CDR1 SNHLY and CDR2 FYNNEI. The CDR3 sequence: CASTPLPAEQYF. CDR3 bases: TGTGCCAGCACCCCCTTGCCAGCCGAGCAGTACTTC.

This clone was picked up one time. As DNA, the CDR3 is TGTGCCAGCAGTTCCCAGGGGGGGACTAGCACAGATACGCAGTATTTT. Encoded protein: CASSSQGGTSTDTQYF. The V call is TRBV28, the J call TRBJ2-3; D possibly uses TRBD1 or TRBD2 (7 bases each). CDR3 length: 16 residues. The V end lost 4 bases, the J end lost 0 bases, and 14 bases lay between the germline ends. CDR1 and CDR2 from the germline V gene are MDHEN and SYDVKM.

The chain has TRBV4-1 and TRBJ1-6; the D gene is possibly TRBD1 (5 bases). The CDR3 is made up of 14 amino acids. CDR1 MGHRA and CDR2 YSYEKL come from the germline V gene. V lost 3 bases to trimming and J lost 4 bases, with 7 bases between them. The CDR3 DNA reads TGCGCCAGCAGCCAGGGGGATTATAATTCACCCCTCCACTTT. This sequence encodes CASSQGDYNSPLHF.

This chain joins TRBV27 and TRBJ1-2; a possible D gene is TRBD1 (6 bases). V dropped 3 bases and J dropped 4 bases, with 24 bases sitting between them. The CDR3 spans 18 residues. The germline V gene has CDR1 MNHEY and CDR2 SMNVEV (reference sequence). The CDR3 here is CASSLMKQGNPEGYGYTF. The CDR3 DNA follows: TGTGCCAGCAGTTTGATGAAACAGGGCAATCCCGAGGGCTATGGCTACACCTTC.

The chain is built from TRBV7-2 and TRBJ2-2, with 7 bases identical to TRBD2. V was clipped by 1 base and J by 6 bases; unmatched bases: 5. Per germline, CDR1 SGHTA and CDR2 FQGNSA. There are 15 residues in the CDR3. CDR3 nucleotide sequence: TGTGCCAGCAGCTTAGGCGGGAGCGGGGCCGGGGAGCTGTTTTTT. Its translation is CASSLGGSGAGELFF.

The CDR3 nucleotides read TGTGCCAGCAGCACCTCTAGCCTCGACGAGCAGTACTTC. This sequence encodes CASSTSSLDEQYF. The chain links TRBV2 to TRBJ2-7; tentative D call: TRBD2 (5 bases). The CDR3 loop spans 13 amino acids. Germline V gives CDR1 SNHLY, CDR2 FYNNEI. V was shortened by 6 bases and J by 5 bases, with 14 bases between the two germline ends.

V is TRBV2 and J is TRBJ2-1; 10 bases align to TRBD2. V shed 3 bases, J shed 2 bases, and the junction held 4 bases outside the gene matches. Germline V gene lookup returns CDR1 SNHLY and CDR2 FYNNEI. This CDR3 is built from 16 residues. CDR3 sequence reads: CASSDSGRATYNEQFF. CDR3 DNA sequence: TGTGCCAGCAGTGACAGCGGGAGGGCCACCTACAATGAGCAGTTCTTC.